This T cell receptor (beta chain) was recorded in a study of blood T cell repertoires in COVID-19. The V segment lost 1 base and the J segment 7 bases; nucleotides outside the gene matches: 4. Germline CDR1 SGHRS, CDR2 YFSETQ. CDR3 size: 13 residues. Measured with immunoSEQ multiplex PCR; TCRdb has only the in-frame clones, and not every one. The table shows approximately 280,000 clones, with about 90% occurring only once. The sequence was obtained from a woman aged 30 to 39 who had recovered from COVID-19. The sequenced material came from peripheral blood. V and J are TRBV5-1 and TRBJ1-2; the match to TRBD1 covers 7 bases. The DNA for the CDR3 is TGCGCCAGCAGCTTGTACGGGACAGCTGGCTACACCTTC. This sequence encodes CASSLYGTAGYTF.